Following are 25 T cell receptor beta chains from one sample sequenced in a study of healthy donors' naive CD4 and CD8 T cells. Starting from about 0.45 ug of total RNA, TCR libraries were made with linear amplification. One entry per CDR3 protein results from TCRdb running MiXCR on the reads. Of about 180,000 distinct CDR3 sequences listed, over 60% are singletons. The sequenced sample was naive CD4+ and CD8+ T cells sorted from blood, pooled from several donors. Receptors were obtained from a pool of human donors in good health; the sample pools cells from several healthy donors.

This clonotype showed up just a few times. V and J are TRBV6-5 and TRBJ1-1; a possible D gene is TRBD1 (6 bases). The CDR3 runs 15 residues. Germline V gene sequence: CDR1 MNHEY, CDR2 SVGAGI. Deletions cut 5 bases from V and 0 bases from J, with 13 bases between. The CDR3: CASSRTTGMNTEAFF. In nucleotides, the CDR3 is TGTGCCAGCAGTCGAACCACAGGGATGAACACTGAAGCTTTCTTT.

The genes are TRBV27 and TRBJ2-7, with D perhaps matching TRBD1 or TRBD2 (5 bases each). Germline lookup yields CDR1 MNHEY and CDR2 SMNVEV (reference sequence). Trimming took off 5 bases at V and 6 bases at J, with 17 bases between the two ends. This CDR3 is built from 14 residues. The CDR3 here is CASSTPGRGLEQYF. CDR3 sequence (DNA): TGTGCCAGCAGTACTCCGGGACGAGGGCTCGAGCAGTACTTC.

The chain carries TRBV7-9 and TRBJ2-1; 14 nucleotides line up with TRBD2. Per germline, CDR1 SEHNR and CDR2 FQNEAQ (reference sequence). This CDR3 is 16 amino acids long. Trimming cost V 5 bases and J 9 bases; bases outside gene matches: 9. CDR3 loop: CASSLGTSGSIAEQFF. The CDR3 DNA reads as TGTGCCAGCAGCCTAGGGACTAGCGGGAGTATCGCTGAGCAGTTCTTC.

V and J are TRBV5-5 and TRBJ2-6, with D uncertain. Germline V CDR1 and CDR2: SGHKS, YYEKEE (reference sequence). This CDR3 region has 13 residues. The V end lost 0 bases, the J end lost 2 bases, and 0 bases lay between the germline ends. CDR3 bases: TGTGCCAGCAGCTTGGCTGGGGCCAACGTCCTGACTTTC. As protein: CASSLAGANVLTF.

Remarks on this clonotype: At one of its ends the junction is not consistent with the germline gene, which may arise from a read error. The chain recombines TRBV5-1 with TRBJ1-5, with D hard to call. Germline lookup yields CDR1 SGHRS and CDR2 YFSETQ. The CDR3 totals 14 residues. CDR3 DNA sequence: TGCGCCAGCAGCCAAGTGGGGATGGGTCAGCCCCGGCATTTT. Protein: CASSQVGMGQPRHF.

The rearrangement joins TRBV29-1 to TRBJ2-3; possibly TRBD2 for D (6 bases). The V end was cut by 5 bases, the J end by 3 bases, with 15 bases between. Germline V gene lookup returns CDR1 SQVTM and CDR2 ANQGSEA. CDR3 length: 14 residues. In DNA form, the CDR3 reads TGCAGCGTTTTCCTGGCGGGGCCTACAGATACGCAGTATTTT. Translating gives CSVFLAGPTDTQYF.

The chain carries TRBV20-1 and TRBJ2-7, with D perhaps TRBD1 or TRBD2 (5 bases each). The germline V and J ends were trimmed by 3 bases and 3 bases, with 12 bases remaining between them. Germline CDR1 is DFQATT and CDR2 is SNEGSKA (reference sequence). The CDR3 consists of 13 residues. This CDR3 is CSASHPGRYEQYF. Here the CDR3 DNA reads TGCAGTGCTAGCCACCCGGGACGCTACGAGCAGTACTTC.

This clonotype turned up a few times. Written as DNA, the CDR3 is TGTGCCAGCAGCTTTAGCAGGGGTGTTCGGACTGAAGCTTTCTTT. Translated: CASSFSRGVRTEAFF. The chain joins TRBV11-3 to TRBJ1-1; TRBD1 might be the D (6 bases). Trimming left V 3 bases short and J 5 bases short, with 16 bases between. CDR3 length equals 15 residues. Germline CDR1 is SGHNT and CDR2 is YENEEA.

This clonotype has just a few counts. This rearrangement joins TRBV29-1 to TRBJ2-3; 9 bases are a match to TRBD2. The CDR3 length is 13 residues. Trimming at V came to 7 bases and at J to 3 bases, leaving 5 bases not matched to a gene. Germline V gives CDR1 SQVTM, CDR2 ANQGSEA. CDR3 in DNA: TGCAGCGCCCTAGCGGGAAGGACAGATACGCAGTATTTT. This sequence encodes CSALAGRTDTQYF.

V and J are TRBV18 and TRBJ2-5; D is undetermined. The CDR3 is made up of 13 amino acids. Germline V gives CDR1 KGHSH, CDR2 LQKENI. The V and J ends lost 3 bases and 5 bases respectively, with 10 bases between them. This CDR3 reads CASSPRFGETQYF. CDR3 nucleotides: TGTGCCAGCTCACCCCGGTTCGGCGAGACCCAGTACTTC.

As to this clonotype: Germline and junction disagree at one end, which may indicate a read error. The chain combines TRBV2 with TRBJ2-1, with D perhaps TRBD1 (5 bases). The CDR3 length is 14 residues. Germline values: CDR1 SNHLY, CDR2 FYNNEI. This CDR3 reads CASREGVGYNEQFF. CDR3 nucleotides: TGTGCCAGCAGGGAAGGGGTGGGATACAATGAGCAGTTCTTC.

The sample holds one count of this clonotype. The chain recombines TRBV6-4 with TRBJ1-1; 11 bases agree with TRBD1. The CDR3 is 13 residues long. Germline CDR1 and CDR2: MRHNA and SNTAGT. V was pared by 3 bases and J by 10 bases, with 4 bases of the junction left unmatched. The CDR3 coding sequence is TGTGCCAGCAGTGAGTCGGGACAGGGGGTAGCTTTCTTT. This translates into CASSESGQGVAFF.

The CDR3 sequence: CASSAQQFYNEQFF. The CDR3 bases are TGTGCCAGCAGCGCACAGCAGTTTTACAATGAGCAGTTCTTC. The chain joins TRBV5-6 to TRBJ2-1; no firm D call. V was pared by 4 bases and J by 4 bases, with 12 bases between. The CDR3 totals 14 residues. Germline CDR1 and CDR2: SGHDT and YYEEEE.

This sequence joins TRBV29-1 and TRBJ2-1; TRBD1 agrees at 8 bases. This CDR3 contains 11 residues. CDR1 and CDR2 (germline): SQVTM, ANQGSEA. V shed 6 bases and J 16 bases; nucleotides not matched to a gene: 11. The CDR3 is CSVDDRGRPFF. For the CDR3, the DNA is TGCAGCGTGGACGACAGGGGCCGCCCTTTCTTC.

The gene calls are TRBV7-8 and TRBJ1-2, with D perhaps matching TRBD1 (5 bases). In germline, CDR1 is SGHVS, CDR2 FQNEAQ. The CDR3 is made up of 14 amino acids. Trimming left V 3 bases short and J 4 bases short, with 12 bases between. This CDR3 reads CASSFTGTVYGYTF. For the CDR3, the DNA is TGTGCCAGCAGCTTTACCGGGACGGTCTATGGCTACACCTTC.

CDR3 nucleotides: TGTGCCACCTCGACTAGCAGGTACCAAGAGACCCAGTACTTC. Protein: CATSTSRYQETQYF. The chain combines TRBV21-1 with TRBJ2-5; TRBD2, the table's D call, lacks a check against the DNA. TRBV21-1 corresponds to a pseudogene. This CDR3 has 14 amino acids.

This sequence joins TRBV19 and TRBJ1-5; D remains unclear. Germline V gene data show CDR1 as LNHDA and CDR2 as SQIVND (reference sequence). The CDR3 runs 13 residues. V lost 8 bases and J 4 bases, leaving 12 bases between the germline ends. CDR3 sequence reads: CASLEGRNQPQHF. The CDR3 bases are TGTGCCAGTTTGGAGGGAAGGAATCAGCCCCAGCATTTT.

The genes are TRBV20-1 and TRBJ1-5; D is perhaps TRBD1 (5 bases). Looked up from germline, CDR1 is DFQATT and CDR2 is SNEGSKA (reference sequence). This CDR3 has 13 amino acids. The germline V and J ends were trimmed by 3 bases and 6 bases, with 12 bases remaining between them. The CDR3 loop is CSASRERGQPQHF. The CDR3 DNA is TGCAGTGCTAGCAGGGAAAGGGGTCAGCCCCAGCATTTT.

This chain joins TRBV27 and TRBJ2-7, with TRBD1 matching 8 bases. J was trimmed by 9 bases and V by 3 bases; bases with no gene match: 4. Germline assignment: CDR1 MNHEY and CDR2 SMNVEV (reference sequence). The CDR3 is made up of 12 amino acids. CDR3 in DNA: TGTGCCAGCAGTTTCGGACAGGGTGGGCAGTACTTC. Translating it yields CASSFGQGGQYF.

This sequence joins TRBV7-8 and TRBJ1-6; the D is unclear. This CDR3 comprises 14 residues. Germline assignment: CDR1 SGHVS and CDR2 FQNEAQ. Trimming left V 1 base short and J 7 bases short, with 8 bases between. CDR3 nucleotide sequence: TGTGCCAGCAGCTTAGGAGGCTGGAATTCACCCCTCCACTTT. Translated: CASSLGGWNSPLHF.

The V gene is TRBV19, the J gene TRBJ1-1, with 7 bases identical to TRBD1. CDR3 length equals 14 residues. The V and J ends lost 6 bases and 0 bases, in that order; junction bases with no gene match: 4. Germline CDR1 is LNHDA and CDR2 is SQIVND (reference sequence). For the CDR3, the DNA is TGTGCCAGTAGCACAGGGGCTCTGAACACTGAAGCTTTCTTT. This sequence encodes CASSTGALNTEAFF.

This chain connects TRBV6-5 to TRBJ2-5, with 7 positions matching TRBD1. The junction had 5 bases not matched to a gene; V was cut back by 1 base and J by 3 bases. CDR3 length equals 15 residues. CDR1 and CDR2 (germline): MNHEY, SVGAGI. CDR3 amino acids: CASSYWFTGEETQYF. Written as DNA, the CDR3 is TGTGCCAGCAGTTACTGGTTTACAGGGGAAGAGACCCAGTACTTC.

The CDR3 protein is CASSSLGPRETQYF. The CDR3 nucleotides read TGTGCCAGCAGTTCCCTAGGGCCTCGGGAGACCCAGTACTTC. The rearrangement joins TRBV27 to TRBJ2-5; D unresolved. Per the germline V gene, CDR1 is MNHEY and CDR2 is SMNVEV (reference sequence). This CDR3 spans 14 amino acids. V was trimmed by 4 bases and J by 5 bases, leaving 14 bases between them.

The chain carries TRBV27 and TRBJ1-6, with D possibly being TRBD1 (5 bases). The CDR3 runs to 15 residues. V lost 3 bases and J lost 10, with 16 bases in between. Germline loops: CDR1 MNHEY, CDR2 SMNVEV (reference sequence). CDR3 sequence (DNA): TGTGCCAGCAGTTTGGGGGAGGGGATCAACTCACCCCTCCACTTT. It codes for CASSLGEGINSPLHF.

The rearrangement uses TRBV29-1 and TRBJ1-1; TRBD1 agrees at 9 bases. This CDR3 comprises 14 residues. The trim removed 5 bases at V and 0 bases at J, leaving 4 bases unmatched. Germline CDR1 reads SQVTM; CDR2 reads ANQGSEA. Here the CDR3 DNA reads TGCAGCGTTCCCGGGACAGGGCTGAACACTGAAGCTTTCTTT. Its translation is CSVPGTGLNTEAFF. Looking up the rest from reference TRBV29-1 and TRBJ1-1 gives the full variable domain: SAVISQKPSRDICQRGTSLTIQCQVDSQVTMMFWYRQQPGQSLTLIATANQGSEATYESGFVIDKFPISRPNLTFSTLTVSNMSPEDSSIYLCSVPGTGLNTEAFFGQGTRLTVV.